This T cell receptor beta chain was profiled in a study of identifying expanded T cells in peripheral blood (dated by TCRdb to about 2019). About the study as a whole: Technical replicates were generated by sequencing separate aliquots of the same genomic DNA pool, and four replicates were compared pairwise.

Counted from cysteine to phenylalanine, this CDR3 has 14 amino acids. The kept DNA is CDR3 alone, 42 bases in frame from the first base. Deletion took 5 bases off V and 3 bases off J, with a span of 11 bases between the germline ends. Based on the germline V gene, the CDR1 and CDR2 sequences are LGHNA and YSLEER. A note on this clone: The target of this receptor is not known. The record has no base qualities; no much larger clone is one base away.

Here is what the overall study found, with its caveats: Across all healthy donors, variance in clone template counts between roughly two-week samples was found to increase significantly with total template count. The authors expected biological variance in healthy repertoires might increase further over much longer intervals such as months to years. Across all healthy-donor time intervals, the beta-binomial model significantly lowered both the number of clones called differentially abundant and the false-positive rate. The binomial model flagged around 1.2 differentially abundant clones between technical replicates, compared with approximately 16 over around two weeks and 18 to 20 over around 4 weeks.

No immune events, such as infections, were documented for the healthy donors during the collection period. To calibrate time-dependent variance in a beta-binomial model of T-cell clone differential abundance, blood repertoires from healthy donors were used as a training cohort. The training cohort was composed of approximately 10 healthy donors, 3 female and 7 male. On average the donors were about 45 years old, and their ages spanned 29 to 64 years. Obtained from a commercial supplier, whole blood was collected from each healthy donor at three time points set around 14 days apart. For immunosequencing, genomic DNA was extracted from whole blood that had not been sorted. TCRbeta CDR3 regions were profiled with the immunoSEQ Assay using bias-controlled multiplex PCR amplification of genomic DNA. In the original analysis: To quantify the absolute abundance of each unique TCRbeta CDR3 region, the sequences were collapsed and filtered. Two models were used to test differential abundance: a binomial model (Fisher-equivalent) and a beta-binomial model that adds time-dependent variance fitted from healthy donors. Clones with fewer than 5 combined templates were excluded, and clones with Benjamini-Hochberg FDR below 0.01 were called differentially abundant. Using the form v = (b*log(k)+a)^2, the beta-binomial variance was modeled as a function of the total template count across the two samples. The table was pulled from immuneACCESS by TCRdb, which kept in-frame rearrangements only. Such tables lose some clones; where checked, under half of the loss comes from unresolved V genes, and the rest has no known cause. V, J and clone size are those of that table, while D and trimming were read from the DNA. This sample comprises some 81,000 clones, approximately 84% of them detected only once. The ten largest clones add up to roughly 18% of the sample.

Input material: blood. This clonotype was sampled from a person aged 18 to 75 in good health. The sequence is built from TRBV4-3 and TRBJ1-5; no confident D gene assignment can be made. The CDR3 has the sequence CASSIGRLNQPQHF. The DNA sequence is as follows: TGCGCCAGCAGCATAGGACGGCTCAATCAGCCCCAGCATTTT.